The sequence of this T cell receptor (beta chain) was determined in a study of T cell repertoires in cytomegalovirus infection. TCRdb reprocessed the reads via MiXCR and lists one record per CDR3 protein. The sample contains about 360,000 distinct CDR3 sequences, 18% of which appear only once. Per germline, CDR1 MNHEY and CDR2 SVGEGT. The ends were cut back, 7 bases at V and 7 bases at J, with 10 bases in the middle. The CDR3 is 11 residues long. The chain links TRBV6-2 or TRBV6-3 to TRBJ2-5, with D unclear. The sample comprised PBMCs. The source of this sequence is a human donor in good health (CMV status not recorded). Some clones in this sample may be carry-over from other donors' samples. The CDR3 DNA follows: TGTGCCAGCACAGGTGGAGCGACCCAGTACTTC. Translation gives CASTGGATQYF.